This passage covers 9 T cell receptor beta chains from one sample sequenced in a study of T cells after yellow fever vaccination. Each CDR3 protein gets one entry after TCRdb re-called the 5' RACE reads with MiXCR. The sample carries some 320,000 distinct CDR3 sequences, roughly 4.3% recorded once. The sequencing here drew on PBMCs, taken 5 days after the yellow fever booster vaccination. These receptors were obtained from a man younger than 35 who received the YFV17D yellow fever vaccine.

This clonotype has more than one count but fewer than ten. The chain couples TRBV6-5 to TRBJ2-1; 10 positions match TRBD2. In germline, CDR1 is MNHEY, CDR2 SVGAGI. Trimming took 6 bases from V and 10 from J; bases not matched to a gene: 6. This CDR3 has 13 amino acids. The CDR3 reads CASSLAGVGEQFF. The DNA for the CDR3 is TGTGCCAGCAGCCTAGCGGGGGTAGGGGAGCAGTTCTTC.

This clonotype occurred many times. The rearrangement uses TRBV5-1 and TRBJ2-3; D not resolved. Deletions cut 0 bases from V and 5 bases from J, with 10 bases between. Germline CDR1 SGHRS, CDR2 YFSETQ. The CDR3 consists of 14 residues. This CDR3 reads CASSLGQNQDTQYF. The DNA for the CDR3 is TGCGCCAGCAGCTTGGGGCAGAATCAAGATACGCAGTATTTT.

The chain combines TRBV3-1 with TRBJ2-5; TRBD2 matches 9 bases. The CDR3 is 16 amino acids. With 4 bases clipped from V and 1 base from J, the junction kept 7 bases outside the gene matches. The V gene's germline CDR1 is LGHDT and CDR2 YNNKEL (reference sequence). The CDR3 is CASSRLGSGGQETQYF. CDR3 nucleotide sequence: TGTGCCAGCAGCCGGTTGGGTAGCGGGGGCCAAGAGACCCAGTACTTC.

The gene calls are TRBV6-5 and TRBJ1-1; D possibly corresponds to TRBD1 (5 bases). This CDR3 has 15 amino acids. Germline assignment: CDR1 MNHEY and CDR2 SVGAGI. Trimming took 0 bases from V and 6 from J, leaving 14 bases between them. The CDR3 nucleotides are TGTGCCAGCAGTTACTCGGGGCGGGGGTGGTCTGAAGCTTTCTTT. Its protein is CASSYSGRGWSEAFF.

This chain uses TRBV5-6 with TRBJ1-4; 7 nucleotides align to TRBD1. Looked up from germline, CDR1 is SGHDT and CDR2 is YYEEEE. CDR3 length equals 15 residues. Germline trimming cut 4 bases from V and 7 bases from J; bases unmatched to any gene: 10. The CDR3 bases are TGTGCCAGCAGCCTCGGGACAGCGTATACTGAAAAACTGTTTTTT. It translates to CASSLGTAYTEKLFF. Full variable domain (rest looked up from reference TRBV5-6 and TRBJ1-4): DAGVTQSPTHLIKTRGQQVTLRCSPKSGHDTVSWYQQALGQGPQFIFQYYEEEERQRGNFPDRFSGHQFPNYSSELNVNALLLGDSALYLCASSLGTAYTEKLFFGSGTQLSVL.

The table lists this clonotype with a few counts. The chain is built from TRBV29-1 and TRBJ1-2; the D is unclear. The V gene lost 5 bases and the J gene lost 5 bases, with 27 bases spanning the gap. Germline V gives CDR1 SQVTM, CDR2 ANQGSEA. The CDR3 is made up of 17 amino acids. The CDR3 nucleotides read TGCAGCGTTTCCCCGGCCGGGAGCACCCATACCCGTTATGGCTACACCTTC. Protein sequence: CSVSPAGSTHTRYGYTF.

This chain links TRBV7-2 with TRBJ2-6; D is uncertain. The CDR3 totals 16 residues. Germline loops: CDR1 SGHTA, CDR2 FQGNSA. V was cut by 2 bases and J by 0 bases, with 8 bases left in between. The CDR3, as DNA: TGTGCCAGCAGCTTAACATGGGGCTCTGGGGCCAACGTCCTGACTTTC. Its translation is CASSLTWGSGANVLTF.

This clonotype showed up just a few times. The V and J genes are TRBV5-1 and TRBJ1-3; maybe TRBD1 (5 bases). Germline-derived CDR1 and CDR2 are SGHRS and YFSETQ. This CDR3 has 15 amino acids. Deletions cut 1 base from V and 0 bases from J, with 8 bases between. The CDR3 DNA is TGCGCCAGCAGCTTGCCGGGGGGCTCTGGAAACACCATATATTTT. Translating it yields CASSLPGGSGNTIYF.

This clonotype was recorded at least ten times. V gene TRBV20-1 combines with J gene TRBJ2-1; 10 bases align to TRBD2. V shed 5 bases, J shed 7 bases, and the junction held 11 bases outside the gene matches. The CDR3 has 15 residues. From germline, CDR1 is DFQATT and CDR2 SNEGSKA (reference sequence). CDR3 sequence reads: CSAPKLAGAINEQFF. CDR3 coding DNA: TGCAGTGCTCCGAAGCTAGCGGGGGCCATAAATGAGCAGTTCTTC.